The 3 T cell receptor beta chains presented below share a single source sample, sequenced in a study of shared clonotypes between healthy human individuals. Some clones are missing from TCRdb's copy, which holds only in-frame ones; the method was immunoSEQ multiplex PCR. Of a few million clones listed, roughly 92% were seen once; the top ten hold roughly 0.14%. The material sequenced was naive CD4+ T cells sorted from blood. Subset: CD45RA+ positively selected. The receptor set was obtained from a young man in good health.

The CDR3 region is CASSLAGGTRGYTF. CDR3 nucleotides: TGTGCCAGCAGCTTGGCCGGAGGGACGAGAGGCTACACCTTC. The chain recombines TRBV5-6 with TRBJ1-2, with D possibly TRBD1 on 5 matching bases. Per the germline V gene, CDR1 is SGHDT and CDR2 is YYEEEE. The CDR3 is 14 amino acids. V was pared by 0 bases and J by 8 bases, with 14 bases between.

The J gene is TRBJ2-7, the V gene TRBV5-1, with TRBD1 as a possible D gene (5 bases). Germline CDR1 and CDR2: SGHRS and YFSETQ. The CDR3 consists of 15 residues. V lost 1 base and J 3 bases, leaving 14 bases between the germline ends. The CDR3 loop is CASSLQGATRYEQYF. Here the CDR3 DNA reads TGCGCCAGCAGCTTGCAAGGGGCAACCCGCTACGAGCAGTACTTC.

This chain links TRBV10-3 with TRBJ2-5; either TRBD1 or TRBD2 may supply D (5 bases each). Trimming shortened V by 9 bases and J by 1 base, and 9 bases separated the two germline ends. CDR3 size: 12 residues. CDR1 is ENHRY, CDR2 SYGVKD, per germline. The CDR3 is CAIGTTQETQYF. Here the CDR3 DNA reads TGTGCCATAGGGACCACCCAAGAGACCCAGTACTTC.